The 26 T cell receptor beta chains given below trace back to one sample, sequenced in a study of STAT5B mutations in CD4+ large granular lymphocyte leukemia. The protocol was immunoSEQ multiplex PCR, while the TCRdb copy is restricted to in-frame clones and leaves out a portion. The data show 7,500 to 8,500 clones, over 60% seen once. The specimen was PBMCs. The receptors here all came from a woman aged 60-75 years with CD4+ T-cell large granular lymphocyte leukemia.

This chain connects TRBV5-1 to TRBJ1-1; 7 nucleotides match TRBD1. The V and J ends lost 2 bases and 5 bases, in that order; junction bases with no gene match: 6. Looked up from germline, CDR1 is SGHRS and CDR2 is YFSETQ. The CDR3 runs to 14 residues. The CDR3 loop reads CASSLGGAGTEAFF. CDR3 bases: TGCGCCAGCAGCTTAGGGGGCGCGGGGACTGAAGCTTTCTTT.

The rearrangement joins TRBV10-1 to TRBJ1-1; unclear D gene. CDR1 is WNHNN and CDR2 is SYGVQD in the germline V gene (reference sequence). CDR3 length: 13 residues. With 0 bases removed from V and 6 bases from J, the gap between germline ends came to 8 bases. CDR3 in amino acids: CASSESGGSEAFF. In nucleotides, the CDR3 is TGCGCCAGCAGTGAGTCGGGCGGATCTGAAGCTTTCTTT.

This clone was picked up a small number of times. The J gene is TRBJ2-7, the V gene TRBV7-6; TRBD1 might be the D (5 bases). In germline, CDR1 is SGHVS, CDR2 FNYEAQ. This CDR3 has 14 amino acids. With 1 base removed from V and 2 bases from J, the gap between germline ends came to 9 bases. The CDR3 protein is CASSLDAGPYEQYF. In DNA form, the CDR3 reads TGTGCCAGCAGCTTAGATGCAGGGCCCTACGAGCAGTACTTC.

The chain has TRBV19 and TRBJ2-3; no clear D. CDR1 and CDR2 (germline): LNHDA, SQIVND (reference sequence). V was cut by 0 bases and J by 11 bases, with 15 bases left in between. CDR3 length: 14 residues. The CDR3 protein is CASSIDPSVGEQYF. The DNA for the CDR3 is TGTGCCAGTAGTATAGATCCCTCGGTTGGAGAGCAGTATTTT.

This chain uses TRBV6-5 with TRBJ2-5; D not certain. The CDR3 is 12 residues long. Germline assignment: CDR1 MNHEY and CDR2 SVGAGI. The V and J ends lost 5 bases and 5 bases respectively, with 9 bases between them. DNA of the CDR3: TGTGCCAGCAGTCCTCCGAGGGAGACCCAGTACTTC. Translation gives CASSPPRETQYF.

This clone was seen just once. This sequence joins TRBV29-1 and TRBJ2-5; TRBD1 aligns across 9 bases. The J call may be wrong; the DNA end is better matched by TRBJ2-7. Germline V lookup: CDR1 SQVTM, CDR2 ANQGSEA. The CDR3 runs to 12 residues. The CDR3 reads CSVGQGPVEQYF. CDR3 coding DNA: TGCAGCGTGGGACAGGGACCGGTCGAGCAGTACTTC.

V is TRBV11-3 and J is TRBJ1-2, with TRBD1 matching 10 bases. This CDR3 has 14 residues. Trimming at V came to 3 bases and at J to 5 bases, leaving 3 bases not matched to a gene. Germline-derived CDR1 and CDR2 are SGHNT and YENEEA. The CDR3 nucleotides read TGTGCCAGCAGCTTTGGACAGGGGGTGTATGGCTACACCTTC. It translates to CASSFGQGVYGYTF.

This sequence joins TRBV11-3 and TRBJ2-5; D might be TRBD1 (5 bases). The V gene's germline CDR1 is SGHNT and CDR2 YENEEA. The CDR3 length is 14 residues. Trimming cost V 4 bases and J 3 bases, with 12 bases left between them. CDR3 in DNA: TGTGCCAGCAGCTCCTCCTGGACAAAAGAGACCCAGTACTTC. Protein sequence: CASSSSWTKETQYF.

The chain carries TRBV2 and TRBJ2-5; D gene unclear. Germline V gives CDR1 SNHLY, CDR2 FYNNEI. V lost 5 bases and J 2 bases, leaving 9 bases between the germline ends. The CDR3 extends over 13 amino acids. The CDR3 protein is CASSPDNQETQYF. The CDR3 DNA reads TGTGCCAGCAGTCCCGACAATCAAGAGACCCAGTACTTC.

The chain uses TRBV7-9 and TRBJ2-5, with D tentatively TRBD1 or TRBD2 (5 bases each). The V end lost 1 base, the J end lost 5 bases, and 8 bases lay between the germline ends. Germline V gene data show CDR1 as SEHNR and CDR2 as FQNEAQ (reference sequence). This CDR3 spans 13 amino acids. The chain's CDR3 is CASSLGEGETQYF. The CDR3 nucleotides read TGTGCCAGCAGCTTAGGCGAGGGGGAGACCCAGTACTTC.

The table lists this clone with a few counts. The rearrangement uses TRBV5-1 and TRBJ2-1, with TRBD1 identical over 8 bases. CDR1 SGHRS and CDR2 YFSETQ come from the germline V gene. V shed 3 bases and J 4 bases; nucleotides not matched to a gene: 6. There are 15 residues in the CDR3. This CDR3 reads CASSSRQGAYNEQFF. As DNA, the CDR3 is TGCGCCAGCAGCTCGAGGCAGGGGGCTTACAATGAGCAGTTCTTC.

The chain combines TRBV7-9 with TRBJ2-5, with TRBD1 matching over 8 bases. The V segment lost 5 bases and the J segment 5 bases; nucleotides outside the gene matches: 13. Germline values: CDR1 SEHNR, CDR2 FQNEAQ (reference sequence). CDR3 size: 16 residues. The CDR3 loop reads CASSRPGQAPGETQYF. The CDR3 DNA reads as TGTGCCAGCAGCCGCCCGGGACAGGCCCCCGGGGAGACCCAGTACTTC.

V and J are TRBV4-1 and TRBJ2-7; 8 positions match TRBD2. The CDR3 is made up of 14 amino acids. The V gene end was trimmed by 2 bases and the J gene end by 6 bases; junction bases not matched to a gene: 6. Germline assignment: CDR1 MGHRA and CDR2 YSYEKL. The CDR3 is CASSQRTSQGEQYF. In DNA, the CDR3 is TGCGCCAGCAGCCAAAGGACTAGCCAAGGCGAGCAGTACTTC.

The V and J genes are TRBV25-1 and TRBJ2-1; 13 nucleotides agree with TRBD2. Looked up from germline, CDR1 is MGHDK and CDR2 is SYGVNS. CDR3 size: 14 residues. V lost 8 bases to trimming and J lost 10 bases; unmatched junction nucleotides: 8. The CDR3 DNA follows: TGTGCCAGCTCGGGACTAGCGGGAAACATCGAGCAGTTCTTC. As protein: CASSGLAGNIEQFF.

The chain has TRBV10-3 and TRBJ2-5; a weak D match, TRBD2 (5 bases). CDR1 and CDR2 from the germline V gene are ENHRY and SYGVKD. V lost 0 bases and J 5 bases, leaving 10 bases between the germline ends. This CDR3 is built from 14 residues. The CDR3 DNA reads TGTGCCATCAGTGAGTCGTCTAGCCGGGAGACCCAGTACTTC. Encoded protein: CAISESSSRETQYF.

The chain carries TRBV9 and TRBJ2-5; D is unresolved. V lost 4 bases and J lost 0, with 10 bases in between. CDR3 length: 14 amino acids. Germline values: CDR1 SGDLS, CDR2 YYNGEE. Here the CDR3 reads CASSLKSNQETQYF. CDR3 in DNA: TGTGCCAGCAGCCTGAAGAGTAACCAAGAGACCCAGTACTTC. The full variable domain, rest sourced from reference TRBV9 and TRBJ2-5, is DSGVTQTPKHLITATGQRVTLRCSPRSGDLSVYWYQQSLDQGLQFLIQYYNGEERAKGNILERFSAQQFPDLHSELNLSSLELGDSALYFCASSLKSNQETQYFGPGTRLLVL.

The rearrangement uses TRBV29-1 and TRBJ1-2; a weak D match, TRBD1 (6 bases). V dropped 4 bases and J dropped 6 bases, with 12 bases sitting between them. The CDR3 consists of 12 residues. Germline assignment: CDR1 SQVTM and CDR2 ANQGSEA. The chain's CDR3 is CSVGGQLHGYTF. In DNA, the CDR3 is TGCAGCGTTGGAGGACAGCTACATGGCTACACCTTC.

The chain joins TRBV4-3 to TRBJ1-2; D is ambiguous. V lost 0 bases and J 7 bases, leaving 15 bases between the germline ends. The CDR3 spans 15 residues. Germline assignment: CDR1 LGHNA and CDR2 YSLEER. Written as DNA, the CDR3 is TGCGCCAGCAGCCAAGATATGCAGACCTCCGGTGGCTACACCTTC. This encodes CASSQDMQTSGGYTF.

This rearrangement joins TRBV7-7 to TRBJ2-5; D is unresolved. The CDR3 contains 13 residues. The germline V and J ends were trimmed by 4 bases and 5 bases, with 11 bases remaining between them. Germline assignment: CDR1 SSHAT and CDR2 FNYEAQ (reference sequence). The CDR3 loop is CASSSPLGETQYF. DNA for the CDR3: TGTGCCAGCAGCTCACCACTGGGGGAGACCCAGTACTTC.

This chain joins TRBV7-2 and TRBJ2-3; the match to TRBD1 covers 7 bases. CDR1 and CDR2 (germline): SGHTA, FQGNSA. V dropped 5 bases and J dropped 14; count of bases not matched to a gene: 7. The CDR3 length is 11 residues. The CDR3 region is CASSNRTGGYF. CDR3 bases: TGTGCCAGCAGCAACCGGACAGGAGGGTATTTT.

The V gene is TRBV27, the J gene TRBJ1-1; D gene uncertain. The germline V gene has CDR1 MNHEY and CDR2 SMNVEV (reference sequence). The CDR3 length is 12 residues. The germline V and J ends were trimmed by 2 bases and 7 bases, with 8 bases remaining between them. Here the CDR3 reads CASSLPPNEAFF. As DNA, the CDR3 is TGTGCCAGCAGTTTACCGCCCAATGAAGCTTTCTTT.

The chain is built from TRBV10-3 and TRBJ2-3; perhaps TRBD1 as D (6 bases). The CDR3 runs to 14 residues. Germline V gives CDR1 ENHRY, CDR2 SYGVKD. Trimming pared 8 bases from V and 2 bases from J, leaving 14 bases between. The CDR3 region has the DNA TGTGCCATCCGAGGACAGCTCCTCACAGATACGCAGTATTTT. As protein: CAIRGQLLTDTQYF.

This chain connects TRBV19 to TRBJ1-1; D is perhaps TRBD1 (5 bases). The CDR3 is 13 residues long. Deletions cut 0 bases from V and 5 bases from J, with 7 bases between. Germline V lookup: CDR1 LNHDA, CDR2 SQIVND (reference sequence). CDR3 DNA: TGTGCCAGTAGTATAGACAGGGAGACTGAAGCTTTCTTT. Encoded protein: CASSIDRETEAFF.

The chain joins TRBV19 to TRBJ1-1; D might be TRBD1 (5 bases). This CDR3 has 14 amino acids. Germline CDR1 is LNHDA and CDR2 is SQIVND (reference sequence). V gave up 6 bases and J gave up 8 bases, with 19 bases separating them. This CDR3 is CASSLQGGGSEAFF. CDR3 DNA sequence: TGTGCCAGTAGCCTCCAGGGTGGGGGATCGGAAGCTTTCTTT.

The chain combines TRBV28 with TRBJ2-5; TRBD1 matches at 8 bases. The better agreement between TRBJ2-7 and the DNA end casts doubt on the J call. The CDR3 contains 14 residues. CDR1 and CDR2 from the germline V gene are MDHEN and SYDVKM. DNA for the CDR3: TGTGCCAGCACCCTCAACCCTACAGGGGGCGAGCAGTACTTC. Its protein product is CASTLNPTGGEQYF.

The chain recombines TRBV28 with TRBJ1-2, with D perhaps matching TRBD1 (5 bases). Germline V lookup: CDR1 MDHEN, CDR2 SYDVKM. V was trimmed by 2 bases and J by 5 bases, leaving 12 bases between them. The CDR3 loop spans 14 amino acids. DNA for the CDR3: TGTGCCAGCAGTTTAATTCAGGGAGCTTATGGCTACACCTTC. Its protein is CASSLIQGAYGYTF.